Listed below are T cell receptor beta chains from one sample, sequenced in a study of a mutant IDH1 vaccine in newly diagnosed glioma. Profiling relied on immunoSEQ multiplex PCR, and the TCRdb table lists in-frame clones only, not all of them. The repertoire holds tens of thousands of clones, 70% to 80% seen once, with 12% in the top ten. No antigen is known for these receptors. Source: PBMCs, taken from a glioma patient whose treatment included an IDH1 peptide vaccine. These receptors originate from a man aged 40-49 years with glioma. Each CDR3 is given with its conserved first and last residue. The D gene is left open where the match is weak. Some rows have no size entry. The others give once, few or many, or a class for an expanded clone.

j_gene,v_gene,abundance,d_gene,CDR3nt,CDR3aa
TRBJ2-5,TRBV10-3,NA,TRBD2,TGTGCCATCAGTGAGTCGCCTAGCGGGAGTGAGACCCAGTACTTC,CAISESPSGSETQYF
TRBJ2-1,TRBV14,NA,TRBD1,TGTGCCAGCAACGAAAAGCTTGGGACAGGCAACAATGAGCAGTTCTTC,CASNEKLGTGNNEQFF
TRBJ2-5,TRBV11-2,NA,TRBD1,TGTGCCAGCAGCTTATACGGGACAGGAATACAAGAGACCCAGTACTTC,CASSLYGTGIQETQYF
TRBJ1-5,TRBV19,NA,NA,TGTGCCAGCGGCGGGGTTCCCCAGCATTTT,CASGGVPQHF
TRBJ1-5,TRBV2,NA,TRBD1,TGTGCCAGCAGTGAGGACAGGGGGTATCAGCCCCAGCATTTT,CASSEDRGYQPQHF
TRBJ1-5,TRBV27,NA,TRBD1,TGTGCCAGCAGACCGACAGGGGGAGGACAGCCCCAGCATTTT,CASRPTGGGQPQHF
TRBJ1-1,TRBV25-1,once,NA,TGTGCCAGCAGTGAAGACGAGAGACCCTACACTGAAGCTTTCTTT,CASSEDERPYTEAFF
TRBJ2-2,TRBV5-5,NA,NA,TGTGCCAGCAGCTTGCCCCAGGTCACCGGGGAGCTGTTTTTT,CASSLPQVTGELFF
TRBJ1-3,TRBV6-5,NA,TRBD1,TGTGCCAGCAGTTACTCGACAGGGGCCGGAAACACCATATATTTT,CASSYSTGAGNTIYF
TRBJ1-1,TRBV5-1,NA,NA,TGCGCCAGCAGCGGGCTTGGGGGAGGCACTGAAGCTTTCTTT,CASSGLGGGTEAFF
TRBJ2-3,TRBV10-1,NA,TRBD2,TGCGCCAGCAGTGAGTCCGGGCTAGCGGGAGCGGGAGATACGCAGTATTTT,CASSESGLAGAGDTQYF
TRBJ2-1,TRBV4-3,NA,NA,TGCGCCAGCAGCCAAGAAGTTGGGATAGGGGCAGCTGATGAGCAGTTCTTC,CASSQEVGIGAADEQFF
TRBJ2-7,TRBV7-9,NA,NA,TGTGCCAGCAGCTTAGACGGTCCCCTTCGTGACTACGAGCAGTACTTC,CASSLDGPLRDYEQYF
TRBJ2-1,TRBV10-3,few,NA,TGTGCCATCAGTGGTTCTTTTAATGAGCAGTTCTTC,CAISGSFNEQFF
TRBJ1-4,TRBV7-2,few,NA,TGTGCCAGCAGCTTACGAAGTGTTGTTAATGAAAAACTGTTTTTT,CASSLRSVVNEKLFF
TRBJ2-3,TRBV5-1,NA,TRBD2,TGCGCCAGCAGCTTGGGGACTAGCGGGAGAACAGATACGCAGTATTTT,CASSLGTSGRTDTQYF
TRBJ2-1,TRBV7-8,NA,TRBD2,TGTGCCAGCAGCTTAAAGAGGGCGGGAGGGCCCTACAATGAGCAGTTCTTC,CASSLKRAGGPYNEQFF
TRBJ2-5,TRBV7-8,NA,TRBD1,TGTGCCAGCAGCTTAGCGCTAACATGGGGACAGGGCCGCCAAGAGACCCAGTACTTC,CASSLALTWGQGRQETQYF
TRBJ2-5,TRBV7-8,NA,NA,TGTGCCAGCAGCTTAGTGGCTAGTGGGCTCCAAGAGACCCAGTACTTC,CASSLVASGLQETQYF
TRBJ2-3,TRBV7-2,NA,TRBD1,TGTGCCAGCAGCCGGACAGGGAGGCCCGATACGCAGTATTTT,CASSRTGRPDTQYF
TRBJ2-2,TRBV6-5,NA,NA,TGTGCCAGCAGTTTACAGGGAGGGGCCGGGGAGCTGTTTTTT,CASSLQGGAGELFF
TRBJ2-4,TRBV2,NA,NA,TGTGCCAGCAGTGATTACGGGGTAGAGGCCAAAAACATTCAGTACTTC,CASSDYGVEAKNIQYF
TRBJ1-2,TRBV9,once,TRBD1,TGTGCCAGCAGCGCCACAATTGACAGGGGGCAGTACTATGGCTACACCTTC,CASSATIDRGQYYGYTF
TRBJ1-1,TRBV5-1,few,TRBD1,TGCGCCAGCAGCGGGGGACAGCCGAACACTGAAGCTTTCTTT,CASSGGQPNTEAFF
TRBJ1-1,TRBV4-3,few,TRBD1,TGCGCCAGCAGCCAAGAGGAGGGGACAGGGGCTTTCTTT,CASSQEEGTGAFF
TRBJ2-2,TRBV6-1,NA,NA,TGTGCCAGCAGGTCGGGGGGCTTCCTAACCGGGGAGCTGTTTTTT,CASRSGGFLTGELFF
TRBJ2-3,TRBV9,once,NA,TGTGCCAGCAGCGTACTTGATGGGGAGGTTTCAGATACGCAGTATTTT,CASSVLDGEVSDTQYF
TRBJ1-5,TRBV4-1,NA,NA,TGCGCCAGCAGCCAAGATTTTGAGGGGTTTCAGCCCCAGCATTTT,CASSQDFEGFQPQHF
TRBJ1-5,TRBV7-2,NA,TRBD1,TGTGCCAGCAGCGGACAGGGGAATCAGCCCCAGCATTTT,CASSGQGNQPQHF
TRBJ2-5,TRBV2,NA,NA,TGTGCCAGCAGCCCTCGGGCGGCCCAAGAGACCCAGTACTTC,CASSPRAAQETQYF
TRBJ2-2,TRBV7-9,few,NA,TGTGCCAGCAGCTTTAGGTCCGGGGAGCTGTTTTTT,CASSFRSGELFF
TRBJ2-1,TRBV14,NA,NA,TGTGCCAGCAGCCAGTTCCTAGCGAATGAGCAGTTCTTC,CASSQFLANEQFF
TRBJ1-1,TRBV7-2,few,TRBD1,TGTGCCAGCAGCTTAGACAGGGGGTCGGGTGAAGCTTTCTTT,CASSLDRGSGEAFF
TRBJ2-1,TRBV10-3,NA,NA,TGTGCCATCAGTAAGGGGCCCCCGGGCAATGAGCAGTTCTTC,CAISKGPPGNEQFF
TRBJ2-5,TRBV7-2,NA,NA,TGTGCCAGCAGCCTAGACTTGACTGAGACCCAGTACTTC,CASSLDLTETQYF